This record covers a single T cell receptor (beta chain). What antigen it recognizes has not been identified. There are no base qualities to consult, and no much larger clone falls within one base. As encoded in the germline V gene, CDR1 is MNHNS while CDR2 is SASEGT. The cysteine opens and the phenylalanine closes a CDR3 of 13 amino acids. Only the CDR3 DNA stays, 39 bases, in frame from base 1. Germline trimming: 1 base from V, 11 bases from J; junction bases outside gene matches: 3. The data were taken from a study of cytomegalovirus exposure and HLA in healthy donors (dated by TCRdb to about 2017). Notes on the research overall: According to an earlier analysis of around 600 of the donors, some 170 million T cells yielded 90 million to 130 million unique TCR beta sequences and more than 250 Gb of sequence data. Roughly 300 gigabases of sequencing data and 70 million to 95 million unique TCR sequences made up an early release that covered over 550 HLA-typed donors. Of the approximately 400 genotyped donors, less than 90% were placed in the genetic ancestry cluster associated with self-reported Caucasian donors. The study aimed to test whether signatures of past pathogen exposure could be identified by cataloging public T cell receptors. The study used immunosequencing to profile the T cell repertoires of 666 subjects and linked those repertoires to cytomegalovirus serostatus. In addition to the first cohort of about 650 subjects, a separate validation cohort of 120 different subjects was used. The study combined high-throughput TCR immunosequencing, statistical association of individual TCRs with disease status, and machine learning to predict cytomegalovirus infection status. A later analysis re-examined previously published TCR beta repertoires from just over 650 donors and added high-resolution HLA genotyping to investigate patterns of TCR occurrence. In the later analysis, no new phenotypic data were used to find candidate immune exposures; instead, reliance was placed on TCR beta sequences and their occurrence across donors. An earlier analysis of nearly 600 of the donors applied high-throughput TCR beta sequencing to assess whether each TCR beta V gene segment acted as functional or pseudogenic. Donor age, sex, ethnicity and CMV serostatus were compiled together with the repertoire data. A later genetic analysis took genome-wide SNP genotypes for about 60% of the roughly 670 donors and used that subset as a discovery cohort. All discovery cohort repertoires had been generated using a single sequencing platform. HLA typing covered class I and class II loci at four-digit resolution. The number of typed donors differed by locus: about 620-630 for A, B, C, DRB1 and DQB1; approximately 520 for DQA1; some 590 for DPA1; and some 470 for DPB1. Roughly 5 DR-DQ haplotypes were treated as single units for association and clustering because of strong linkage in the cohort. On average, over 200,000 unique TCR beta nucleotide sequences were sequenced per donor among about 400 genotyped donors of the cohort, with 15% to 20% of those sequences being non-productive. Broader findings and caveats from the paper: Assigning TCR associations to individual alleles was difficult when HLA alleles, especially DR and DQ, strongly co-occurred. In a later analysis, TCR association rates were found to vary across HLA loci, with the most associated TCRs seen for DRB1 alleles and the fewest for HLA-C alleles. Correlated functional status among segregating V segments might be attributable to linkage disequilibrium, but an unknown experimental factor could not be ruled out. Some IMGT-functional V segments, including TRBV6-2 and TRBV6-3, could not be distinguished by the 87-base-pair reads and were therefore excluded. In a later analysis, HLA-associated TCR beta chains showed more clonal expansion and lower generation probabilities than non-associated chains that were equally common. In a later genetic analysis, fewer N-insertions in productive TCRs were reported among donors in an Asian-associated ancestry cluster than the roughly 700-donor mean. Presence/absence analyses assumed roughly uniform sequencing depth across donors, an assumption that may not hold. A further reported finding was that TCR beta sequences accurately predicted the HLA-A and HLA-B alleles for most subjects in the first cohort. Most TCR sequences were seen in very few donors, while some public TCRs were found in many individuals. A later analysis associated 16,951 TCR beta sequences with specific HLA alleles at a false discovery rate of 0.05. A total of roughly 160 TCR beta chains were listed by the study as associated with cytomegalovirus. In a later analysis, most CMV-associated TCR beta chains were found to appear HLA-restricted, with HLA associations seemingly driven largely by CMV exposure. HLA typing was unavailable for some donors at each locus, so association tests used only the typed subset. In a later genetic analysis, a missense DCLRE1C variant was associated with V-gene and J-gene trimming of TCR beta chains, and the association was replicated in an independent cohort. A group of highly shared sequence variants was considered likely to be a technical artifact of the sequencing pipeline. The classifier was reported to diagnose cytomegalovirus status with high specificity and sensitivity in both the original cohort and the validation cohort. A later analysis reported that several top co-occurrence clusters appeared linked to parvovirus B19, influenza, CMV and Epstein-Barr virus. It was suggested by the authors that the approach could potentially be generalized to other disease states and immunological phenotypes. A few of the identified cytomegalovirus-associated TCR beta chains were confirmed in vitro to be specific for cytomegalovirus antigens. Because counts were too low, roughly 16 rarely observed V segments, including chromosome 9 orphons, were excluded from the earlier analysis of a few hundred of the donors. In this cohort, only TCR beta chains were sequenced, and detectable features were limited by the absence of alpha or paired-chain data. For the cohort, immune exposure information was limited to CMV serostatus. Broadly in line with IMGT annotations, most TCR beta V segments showed up in productive rearrangements about 87% or about 30% of the time in an earlier analysis of approximately 640 of the donors.

Library prep was done by the immunoSEQ multiplex PCR assay. For the multiplex PCR, a mixture combining 60 forward primers for TCR Vbeta segments and 13 reverse primers for TCR Jbeta segments was used. The CDR3 region of rearranged TCR beta genes was amplified from genomic DNA with a multiplex PCR assay. The Illumina HiSeq System was used to sequence the amplified TCR beta libraries as 87-base-pair reads. The authors' analysis ran thus. Across the 600 to 700 repertoires, a later analysis counted 80 million or so unique TCR beta chains, roughly 11 million of which were shared by at least two donors. Raw reads were error-corrected and collapsed into unique sequences with a nearest-neighbor algorithm that merged closely related sequences to remove PCR and sequencing errors. V, D and J gene segments were assigned by aligning CDR3 sequences to IMGT reference sequences. For a sequence to be retained, a match of at least six nucleotides was required to both a V gene segment and a J gene segment. Rearrangements were classified as productive when the CDR3 lacked stop codons and remained in frame with V and J, and all other rearrangements were classified as non-productive. Following IMGT convention, CDR3 was defined as the stretch from the second conserved V-encoded cysteine up to the conserved J-encoded phenylalanine. Sequences without an unambiguous match to a single V gene segment were excluded from the earlier analysis of over 500 of the donors. In an earlier analysis of almost 600 of the donors, a V segment was called functional when productive rearrangements were above 56.7%, and segregating when the standard deviation between donors exceeded 5%. A statistical classification framework was developed to diagnose cytomegalovirus status using the catalog of TCR beta chain sequences. V and J gene assignment, in a later analysis, came from comparing TCR nucleotide sequences with IMGT/GENE-DB human TR gene sequences. Using the TCRdist pipeline, a later analysis assigned CDR3 sequences along with most-parsimonious VDJ recombination scenarios. In a later analysis, each TCR beta chain was defined by its CDR3 amino acid sequence together with its V-gene family, and reads without a unique V-gene family were excluded. In a later analysis, 450 to 600 highly shared, low-generation-probability nucleotide sequences were removed to address suspected cross-contamination and a sequencing artifact. For each public chain, a later analysis derived a clonal expansion index from normalized ranks of inferred template counts within each repertoire. In a later analysis, generation probabilities were computed using a VDJ recombination model fitted to out-of-frame rearrangements, and the results were checked against IGoR. In a later analysis, hypergeometric tests were used to score TCR-TCR, TCR-HLA and TCR-CMV co-occurrence, with a repertoire-size bias correction applied to TCR pairs. A later analysis estimated false discovery rates by permuting HLA or CMV assignments 20 times. A later analysis grouped co-occurring TCRs with DBSCAN, adding TCRdist sequence similarity when clustering within HLA-allele-positive subsets. Repertoires with fewer than 30,000 or more than 120,000 public chains were left out of co-occurrence clustering, as were five repertoires with anomalous nucleotide sharing. Imported from immuneACCESS, the table was reduced by TCRdb to in-frame sequences with V and J called. These copies leave out some clones; in studies compared against another copy, an unresolved V gene accounts for under half, and the cause of the remainder is not known. V and J calls and clone size follow that table, whereas D and trimming were derived from the DNA. Within this sample are some 120,000 clones, with approximately 80% of them counted one time only. The ten largest account for 1% of the sample.

The cohort was made up of 650 to 700 healthy bone marrow donors. Cohort members were all nominally healthy when sampled, although unrecorded immune exposures were likely present. The donor was CMV seronegative and belonged to the group of over 300 seronegative cohort members. Each donor provided a peripheral blood sample, and peripheral blood mononuclear cells were used for TCR beta sequencing. Genomic DNA was extracted from the blood cell samples with the Qiagen DNeasy Blood Extraction Kit. The TCR sequence derives from a man in his forties in good health and CMV-seronegative. The sequence links TRBV6-1 to TRBJ2-1, with 9 central nucleotides matching TRBD2. Sequenced sample: PBMCs. The CDR3 sequence is CASSEEGTSKQFF. The nucleotides are TGTGCCAGCAGTGAAGAAGGGACTAGCAAGCAGTTCTTC.